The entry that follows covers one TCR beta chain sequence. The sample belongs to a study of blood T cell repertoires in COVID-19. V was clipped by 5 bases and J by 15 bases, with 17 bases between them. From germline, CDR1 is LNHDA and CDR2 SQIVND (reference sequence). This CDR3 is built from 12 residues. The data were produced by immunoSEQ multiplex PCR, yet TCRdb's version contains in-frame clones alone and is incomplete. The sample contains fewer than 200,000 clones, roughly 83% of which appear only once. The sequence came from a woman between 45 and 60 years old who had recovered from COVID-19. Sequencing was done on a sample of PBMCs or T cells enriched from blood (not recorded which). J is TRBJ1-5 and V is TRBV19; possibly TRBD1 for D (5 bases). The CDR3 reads CASSLIGQGRHF. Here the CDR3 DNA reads TGTGCCAGTAGTTTAATTGGGCAGGGTCGGCATTTT. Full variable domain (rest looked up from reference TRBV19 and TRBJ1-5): DGGITQSPKYLFRKEGQNVTLSCEQNLNHDAMYWYRQDPGQGLRLIYYSQIVNDFQKGDIAEGYSVSREKKESFPLTVTSAQKNPTAFYLCASSLIGQGRHFGDGTRLSIL.